The rows below give T cell receptor beta chains drawn from one sample of a study of T cells in localized non-small cell lung cancer. Some clones are missing from TCRdb's copy, which holds only in-frame ones; the method was immunoSEQ multiplex PCR. The sample contains about 40,000 clones, around 84% of which appear only once. This sample comprised peripheral blood, obtained before any cancer treatment. The receptors stem from a man between 18 and 49 years old with stage I lung adenocarcinoma. CDR3s include the opening cysteine and the closing phenylalanine or tryptophan. Each record gives: V gene, D gene, clone size, J gene, CDR3 DNA, CDR3 protein. D genes are given only for firm matches. For some rows the clone size is stated as once, few or many, or as a class when expanded; others skip it.

V gene: TRBV7-8
D gene: NA
clone size: NA
J gene: TRBJ2-1
CDR3 DNA: TGTGCCAGCAGCGAGGCCGCCTGGGGTGAGCAGTTCTTC
CDR3 protein: CASSEAAWGEQFF

V gene: TRBV20-1
D gene: NA
clone size: NA
J gene: TRBJ2-7
CDR3 DNA: TGCAGTGCTAAGCAGGGCAATGAGCAGTACTTC
CDR3 protein: CSAKQGNEQYF

V gene: TRBV5-1
D gene: TRBD2
clone size: NA
J gene: TRBJ2-2
CDR3 DNA: TGCGCCAGCAGCTCCCTAGCGGGGGCAAACACCGGGGAGCTGTTTTTT
CDR3 protein: CASSSLAGANTGELFF

V gene: TRBV12-2
D gene: NA
clone size: NA
J gene: TRBJ1-4
CDR3 DNA: TGTGCAAGTCGCCCTAAGGACACGACTAATGAAAAACTGTTTTTT
CDR3 protein: CASRPKDTTNEKLFF

V gene: TRBV4-2
D gene: NA
clone size: once
J gene: TRBJ1-1
CDR3 DNA: TGTGCCAGCAGCCAAGAGAAGGTGTTGGTGGGGCCTGGAATTGAAGCTTTCTTT
CDR3 protein: CASSQEKVLVGPGIEAFF

V gene: TRBV12-5
D gene: NA
clone size: NA
J gene: TRBJ2-7
CDR3 DNA: TGTGCTAGTGGTTTGGTAGTGACAGCACAACCCTACGAGCAGTACTTC
CDR3 protein: CASGLVVTAQPYEQYF

V gene: TRBV4-2
D gene: NA
clone size: NA
J gene: TRBJ2-1
CDR3 DNA: TGTGCCAGCAGCCAAGAGGCCGGGATTACATACCCTTACAATGAGCAGTTCTTC
CDR3 protein: CASSQEAGITYPYNEQFF

V gene: TRBV6-4
D gene: NA
clone size: NA
J gene: TRBJ1-5
CDR3 DNA: TGTGCCACCAGAGGGGGTTGGAATCAGCCCCAGCATTTT
CDR3 protein: CATRGGWNQPQHF

V gene: TRBV4-1
D gene: TRBD1
clone size: NA
J gene: TRBJ1-1
CDR3 DNA: TGCGCCAGCAGCCAAGGGCGAGGGGGCTTTATGAACACTGAAGCTTTCTTT
CDR3 protein: CASSQGRGGFMNTEAFF

V gene: TRBV5-1
D gene: NA
clone size: NA
J gene: TRBJ2-2
CDR3 DNA: TGCGCCAGCAGATTCCGGGAAGGGAACACCGGGGAGCTGTTTTTT
CDR3 protein: CASRFREGNTGELFF

V gene: TRBV15
D gene: TRBD1
clone size: NA
J gene: TRBJ2-2
CDR3 DNA: TGTGCCACCAGCAGACCACAGGGGACCCTGGGGACCGGGGAGCTGTTTTTT
CDR3 protein: CATSRPQGTLGTGELFF

V gene: TRBV7-2
D gene: TRBD2
clone size: NA
J gene: TRBJ2-7
CDR3 DNA: TGTGCCAGCAGCCGCACCGCGGGGGGCTACGAGCAGTACTTC
CDR3 protein: CASSRTAGGYEQYF

V gene: TRBV28
D gene: NA
clone size: NA
J gene: TRBJ2-7
CDR3 DNA: TGTGCCAGCAGTTTGGCAGGCATCTCCTACGAGCAGTACTTC
CDR3 protein: CASSLAGISYEQYF

V gene: TRBV18
D gene: NA
clone size: once
J gene: TRBJ1-6
CDR3 DNA: TGTGCCAGCTCACCATTTACGGGGAGCTATAATTCACCCCTCCACTTT
CDR3 protein: CASSPFTGSYNSPLHF

V gene: TRBV4-3
D gene: NA
clone size: NA
J gene: TRBJ1-4
CDR3 DNA: TGCGCCAGCAGCCAAGTGTCGTCAGGGGTAACTAATGAAAAACTGTTTTTT
CDR3 protein: CASSQVSSGVTNEKLFF

V gene: TRBV19
D gene: TRBD1
clone size: NA
J gene: TRBJ1-1
CDR3 DNA: TGTGCCAGTAAAGTGGACAGGGGGGACACTGAAGCTTTCTTT
CDR3 protein: CASKVDRGDTEAFF

V gene: TRBV2
D gene: NA
clone size: NA
J gene: TRBJ2-1
CDR3 DNA: TGTGCCAGCAGCCAGGGGTACAATGAGCAGTTCTTC
CDR3 protein: CASSQGYNEQFF

V gene: TRBV7-2
D gene: TRBD1
clone size: once
J gene: TRBJ1-5
CDR3 DNA: TGTGCCAGCAGCCCACGGGAACAGGGGCTTGGGGGAAGTCAGCCCCAGCATTTT
CDR3 protein: CASSPREQGLGGSQPQHF

V gene: TRBV19
D gene: NA
clone size: NA
J gene: TRBJ2-2
CDR3 DNA: TGTGCCAGTAGATCCTCCGCCGGCGGGGAGCTGTTTTTT
CDR3 protein: CASRSSAGGELFF

V gene: TRBV6-5
D gene: NA
clone size: NA
J gene: TRBJ2-1
CDR3 DNA: TGTGCCAGCAGTACAGGGAGCTCCTACAATGAGCAGTTCTTC
CDR3 protein: CASSTGSSYNEQFF

V gene: TRBV2
D gene: TRBD1
clone size: NA
J gene: TRBJ1-5
CDR3 DNA: TGTGCCAGCAGTGGAATTGGGGGGACAGGGGGTACAAGTGTACCCCAGCATTTT
CDR3 protein: CASSGIGGTGGTSVPQHF

V gene: TRBV6-1
D gene: NA
clone size: NA
J gene: TRBJ2-7
CDR3 DNA: TGTGCCAGCAGTCCACGGACGGACTCCTACGAGCAGTACTTC
CDR3 protein: CASSPRTDSYEQYF

V gene: TRBV14
D gene: TRBD1
clone size: NA
J gene: TRBJ2-6
CDR3 DNA: TGTGCCAGCAGCCAAGATCTCAGGGGGCGCGGGGCCAACGTCCTGACTTTC
CDR3 protein: CASSQDLRGRGANVLTF

V gene: TRBV5-1
D gene: TRBD1
clone size: NA
J gene: TRBJ2-7
CDR3 DNA: TGCGCCAGCAGCCCCGGGACAGGGGGCGGAAACTCCTACGAGCAGTACTTC
CDR3 protein: CASSPGTGGGNSYEQYF

V gene: TRBV7-9
D gene: NA
clone size: NA
J gene: TRBJ2-7
CDR3 DNA: TGTGCCAGCAGCTGGGACGGGCCTTCGTACGAGCAGTACTTC
CDR3 protein: CASSWDGPSYEQYF

V gene: TRBV4-2
D gene: NA
clone size: NA
J gene: TRBJ2-3
CDR3 DNA: TGTGCCAGCAGCCAAGAACGCCGGATGACCACAGATACGCAGTATTTT
CDR3 protein: CASSQERRMTTDTQYF

V gene: TRBV28
D gene: NA
clone size: NA
J gene: TRBJ1-2
CDR3 DNA: TGTGCCAGCCGGATGGGAAGGTATGGCTACACCTTC
CDR3 protein: CASRMGRYGYTF

V gene: TRBV28
D gene: NA
clone size: NA
J gene: TRBJ1-2
CDR3 DNA: TGTGCCACCGGGGAGGGGGGAGCTAACTATGGCTACACCTTC
CDR3 protein: CATGEGGANYGYTF

V gene: TRBV9
D gene: TRBD1
clone size: NA
J gene: TRBJ1-3
CDR3 DNA: TGTGCCAGCAGCGTTGAGGGGGCTACGGGAAACACCATATATTTT
CDR3 protein: CASSVEGATGNTIYF

V gene: TRBV4-3
D gene: NA
clone size: NA
J gene: TRBJ1-1
CDR3 DNA: TGCGCCAGCAGCCAATTCGGGGGGGGATTGAACACTGAAGCTTTCTTT
CDR3 protein: CASSQFGGGLNTEAFF

V gene: TRBV7-6
D gene: NA
clone size: NA
J gene: TRBJ1-4
CDR3 DNA: TGTGCCAGCAGCTTAGAAGGCGACAGGTTGTGGGCAACTAATGAAAAACTGTTTTTT
CDR3 protein: CASSLEGDRLWATNEKLFF

V gene: TRBV5-1
D gene: TRBD1
clone size: NA
J gene: TRBJ1-2
CDR3 DNA: TGCGCCAGCAGCTCGGACAGGGCTAACTATGGCTACACCTTC
CDR3 protein: CASSSDRANYGYTF

V gene: TRBV6-5
D gene: TRBD1
clone size: once
J gene: TRBJ1-2
CDR3 DNA: TGTGCCAGCAGTCCGACCCGGGACAGGGGACATGGCTACACCTTC
CDR3 protein: CASSPTRDRGHGYTF

V gene: TRBV4-3
D gene: NA
clone size: few
J gene: TRBJ2-2
CDR3 DNA: TGCGCCAGCAGCCAAGATGTGGCGGCCTCGAACACCGGGGAGCTGTTTTTT
CDR3 protein: CASSQDVAASNTGELFF

V gene: TRBV11-1
D gene: NA
clone size: NA
J gene: TRBJ2-1
CDR3 DNA: TGTGCCAGCACCCGAGCCCAGGGGCAGGATGAGCAGTTCTTC
CDR3 protein: CASTRAQGQDEQFF

V gene: TRBV4-3
D gene: NA
clone size: NA
J gene: TRBJ2-7
CDR3 DNA: TGCGCCAGCAGCCAAGAGGTTGGGATCCCCGCCGAGCAGTACTTC
CDR3 protein: CASSQEVGIPAEQYF

V gene: TRBV25-1
D gene: TRBD2
clone size: few
J gene: TRBJ2-2
CDR3 DNA: TGTGCCAGCAGTGAATTTGGGGGGGTAGGCACCGGGGAGCTGTTTTTT
CDR3 protein: CASSEFGGVGTGELFF

V gene: TRBV10-3
D gene: NA
clone size: NA
J gene: TRBJ2-5
CDR3 DNA: TGTGCCATCGCAAGGAACCCCAGCACCACTCCGGGGGATACTCAAGAGACCCAGTACTTC
CDR3 protein: CAIARNPSTTPGDTQETQYF

V gene: TRBV7-2
D gene: NA
clone size: once
J gene: TRBJ1-2
CDR3 DNA: TGTGCCAGCAGCGGAACGGACAGAGTTAACTATGGCTACACCTTC
CDR3 protein: CASSGTDRVNYGYTF

V gene: TRBV11-3
D gene: NA
clone size: NA
J gene: TRBJ1-2
CDR3 DNA: TGTGCCAGCAGCTCAACCACCCAACAGGGCTTACGCTCGGGCTACACCTTC
CDR3 protein: CASSSTTQQGLRSGYTF

V gene: TRBV18
D gene: NA
clone size: NA
J gene: TRBJ1-1
CDR3 DNA: TGTGCCAGCTCCCCGATCGGGGGCACTGAAGCTTTCTTT
CDR3 protein: CASSPIGGTEAFF

V gene: TRBV5-1
D gene: NA
clone size: NA
J gene: TRBJ1-1
CDR3 DNA: TGCGCCAGCCGTTTGGGAGGGGGGACCCTGGAAGCTTTCTTT
CDR3 protein: CASRLGGGTLEAFF

V gene: TRBV6-6
D gene: NA
clone size: NA
J gene: TRBJ1-1
CDR3 DNA: TGTGCCAGCACCCCAGGTGGGCGAACGAACACTGAAGCTTTCTTT
CDR3 protein: CASTPGGRTNTEAFF